This record looks at one TCR beta chain sequence and its context. It was CD45RO-negative cells, positively selected for CCR7, that made up naive CD8 cells, with terminally differentiated effector memory CD45RA+ cells excluded. Samples underwent the assay at deep level. Clones were read by immunoSEQ multiplex PCR, and TCRdb kept only the in-frame ones, dropping some. The sample consists of more than 600,000 clones, around 90% of them appearing once. These data come from a study of shared clonotypes between healthy human individuals. The ends lost 4 bases at V and 0 bases at J; junction bases unmatched: 20. The germline V gene has CDR1 LGHNA and CDR2 YSLEER. This CDR3 is 21 amino acids long.

The rearrangement uses TRBV4-3 and TRBJ2-1; 8 nucleotides align to TRBD2. This TCR derives from a man in his thirties or forties in good health. Material for sequencing was naive CD8+ T cells sorted from blood. CDR3 nucleotide sequence: TGCGCCAGCAGCCTAGGTTTTGGCGTGTTTGAACTAGCGGACTCCTACAATGAGCAGTTCTTC. Protein: CASSLGFGVFELADSYNEQFF.